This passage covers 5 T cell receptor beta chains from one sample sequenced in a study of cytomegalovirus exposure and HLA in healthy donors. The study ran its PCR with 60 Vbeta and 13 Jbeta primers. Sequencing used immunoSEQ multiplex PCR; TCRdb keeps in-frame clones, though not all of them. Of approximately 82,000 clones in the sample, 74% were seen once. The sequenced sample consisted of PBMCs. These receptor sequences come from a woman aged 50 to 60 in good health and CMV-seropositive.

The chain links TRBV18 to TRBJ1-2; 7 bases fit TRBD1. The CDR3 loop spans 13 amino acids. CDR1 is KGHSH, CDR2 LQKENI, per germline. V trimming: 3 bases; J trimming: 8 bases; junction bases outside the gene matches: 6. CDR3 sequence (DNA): TGTGCCAGCTCACCCCCAGGACAGGACGGCTACACCTTC. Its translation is CASSPPGQDGYTF.

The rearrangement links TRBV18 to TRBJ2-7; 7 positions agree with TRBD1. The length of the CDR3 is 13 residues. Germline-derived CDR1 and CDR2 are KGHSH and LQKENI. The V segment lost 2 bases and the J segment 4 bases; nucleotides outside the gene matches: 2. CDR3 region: CASSPLQGYEQYF. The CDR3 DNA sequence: TGTGCCAGCTCACCATTACAGGGGTACGAGCAGTACTTC. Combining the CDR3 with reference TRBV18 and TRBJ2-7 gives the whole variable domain NAGVMQNPRHLVRRRGQEARLRCSPMKGHSHVYWYRQLPEEGLKFMVYLQKENIIDESGMPKERFSAEFPKEGPSILRIQQVVRGDSAAYFCASSPLQGYEQYFGPGTRLTVT.

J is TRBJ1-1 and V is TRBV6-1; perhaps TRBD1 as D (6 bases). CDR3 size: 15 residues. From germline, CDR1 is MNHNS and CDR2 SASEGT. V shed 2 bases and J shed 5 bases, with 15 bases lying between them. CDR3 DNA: TGTGCCAGCAGTGAAAGTTACAGTAGGGGGACTGAAGCTTTCTTT. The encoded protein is CASSESYSRGTEAFF.

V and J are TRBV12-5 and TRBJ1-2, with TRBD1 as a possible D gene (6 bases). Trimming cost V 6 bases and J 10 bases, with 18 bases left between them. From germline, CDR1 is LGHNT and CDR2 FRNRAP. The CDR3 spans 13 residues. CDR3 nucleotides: TGTGCTAGTGGCCCCTCAGGGGCCCGCTTCTACACCTTC. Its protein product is CASGPSGARFYTF.

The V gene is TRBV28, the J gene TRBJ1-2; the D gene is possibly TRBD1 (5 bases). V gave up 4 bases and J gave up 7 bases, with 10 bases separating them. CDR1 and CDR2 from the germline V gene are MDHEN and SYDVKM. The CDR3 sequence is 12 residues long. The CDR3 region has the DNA TGTGCCAGCAGTTCGGACACTATTGGCTACACCTTC. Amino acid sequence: CASSSDTIGYTF.